This T cell receptor beta chain is from a study of vaccination effects on CD4 cells after COVID-19. Study details: Antigen-specific CD4+ T cells were first expanded with viral peptide pools by the ViraFEST assay and only then sequenced. Wells each received some 2.2 million PBMC, cultured with 10 IU/ml IL-2 and around 9.8 ug/ml peptides.

Using immunoSEQ multiplex PCR, the repertoire was profiled, and TCRdb retains in-frame clones only, with some absent. The sample contains tens of thousands of clones, approximately 78% of which appear only once. Upon completion of more than eight days in culture, CD4+ T cells were isolated. The person had PCR-confirmed SARS-CoV-2 infection between March and December 2020. Cultures had half their medium replaced with IL-2 medium on days 3 and 7. This clone has only one observation. The antigen remains undetermined. The CDR3 consists of 16 residues. V dropped 6 bases and J dropped 3; count of bases not matched to a gene: 11. CDR1 MNHEY and CDR2 SMNVEV come from the germline V gene (reference sequence).

This sample comprised CD4+ T cells from PBMCs cultured without peptide, obtained before COVID-19 vaccination. This sequence originates from a human donor who had a prior SARS-CoV-2 infection. This sequence joins TRBV27 and TRBJ2-5, with TRBD2 matching over 9 bases. DNA of the CDR3: TGTGCCAGCAGCCGACTAGCGGCGGATAATGAAGAGACCCAGTACTTC. It yields the protein CASSRLAADNEETQYF.